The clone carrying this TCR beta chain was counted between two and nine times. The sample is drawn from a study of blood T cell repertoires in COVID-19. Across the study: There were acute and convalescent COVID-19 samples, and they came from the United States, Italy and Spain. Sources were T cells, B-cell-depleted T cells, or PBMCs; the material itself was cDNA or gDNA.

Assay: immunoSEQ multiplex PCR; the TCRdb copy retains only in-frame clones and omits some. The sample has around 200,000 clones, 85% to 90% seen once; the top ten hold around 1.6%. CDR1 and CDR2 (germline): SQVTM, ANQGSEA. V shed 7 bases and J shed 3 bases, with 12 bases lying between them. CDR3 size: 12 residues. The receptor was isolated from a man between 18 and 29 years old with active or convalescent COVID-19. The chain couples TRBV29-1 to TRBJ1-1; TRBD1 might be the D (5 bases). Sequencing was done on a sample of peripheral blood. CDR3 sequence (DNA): TGCAGCGGCCATAGGGGTCACACTGAAGCTTTCTTT. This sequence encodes CSGHRGHTEAFF.